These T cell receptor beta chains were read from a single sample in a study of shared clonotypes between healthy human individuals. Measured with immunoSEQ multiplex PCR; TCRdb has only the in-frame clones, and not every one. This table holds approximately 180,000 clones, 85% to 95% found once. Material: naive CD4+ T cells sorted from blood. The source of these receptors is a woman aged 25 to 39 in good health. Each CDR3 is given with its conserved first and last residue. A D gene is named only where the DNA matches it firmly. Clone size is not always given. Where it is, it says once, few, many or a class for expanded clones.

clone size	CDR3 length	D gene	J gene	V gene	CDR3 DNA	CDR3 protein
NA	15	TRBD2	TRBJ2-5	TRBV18	TGTGCCAGCTCACCCCCCGGACTAGCGGTGGAGACCCAGTACTTC	CASSPPGLAVETQYF
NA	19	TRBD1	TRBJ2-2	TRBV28	TGTGCCAGCAGTCACGGGTCAGACAGGGGAAGCGGGAACACCGGGGAGCTGTTTTTT	CASSHGSDRGSGNTGELFF
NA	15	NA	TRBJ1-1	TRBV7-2	TGTGCCAGCAGCTTTGGGGTTGGCCTGAACACTGAAGCTTTCTTT	CASSFGVGLNTEAFF
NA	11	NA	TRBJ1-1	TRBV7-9	TGTGCCAGCAGCTTGGTGGCTGGGGCTTTCTTT	CASSLVAGAFF
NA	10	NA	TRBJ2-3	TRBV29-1	TGCAGCGTCCTCACAGATACGCAGTATTTT	CSVLTDTQYF
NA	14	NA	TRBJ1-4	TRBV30	TGTGCCTGGGGAAAGACATTCGGTGGTGAAAAACTGTTTTTT	CAWGKTFGGEKLFF
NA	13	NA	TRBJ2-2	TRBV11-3	TGTGCCAGCAGCTTTAGCGGCACCGGGGAGCTGTTTTTT	CASSFSGTGELFF
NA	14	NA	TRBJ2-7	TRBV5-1	TGCGCCAGCAGCTCGGATGACAGCACCTACGAGCAGTACTTC	CASSSDDSTYEQYF
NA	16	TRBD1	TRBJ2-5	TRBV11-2	TGTGCCAGCAGCTTAATAATCAGGGGGCCCCAAGAGACCCAGTACTTC	CASSLIIRGPQETQYF
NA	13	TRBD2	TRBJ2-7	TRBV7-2	TGTGCCAGCAGCTTAGCTCAGCGGGGGGAGCAGTACTTC	CASSLAQRGEQYF
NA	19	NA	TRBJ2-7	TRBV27	TGTGCCAGCAGTTTCTACGAGCCCTCCCCGGGTCGGCGATGCTACGAGCAGTACTTC	CASSFYEPSPGRRCYEQYF
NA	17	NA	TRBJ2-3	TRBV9	TGTGCCAGCAGCGTAGATCCGGGTTTCTTTTGGACAGATACGCAGTATTTT	CASSVDPGFFWTDTQYF
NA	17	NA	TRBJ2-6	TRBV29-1	TGCAGCGTTTTTGGGCCCGACAGACTCTCTGGGGCCAACGTCCTGACTTTC	CSVFGPDRLSGANVLTF
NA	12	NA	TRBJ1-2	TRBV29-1	TGCAGCGTTGAGTCCTCTGGCTATGGCTACACCTTC	CSVESSGYGYTF
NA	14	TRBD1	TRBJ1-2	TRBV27	TGTGCCAGCAGTGGTTGGGGACAGGACTATGGCTACACCTTC	CASSGWGQDYGYTF
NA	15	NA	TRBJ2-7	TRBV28	TGTGCCAGCAGTCCAGGTGGGGGGGCGTCCTACGAGCAGTACTTC	CASSPGGGASYEQYF
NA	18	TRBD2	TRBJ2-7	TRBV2	TGTGCCAGCAAGGTGGGGCTAGCGGGAGAGATCCGGGGATACGAGCAGTACTTC	CASKVGLAGEIRGYEQYF
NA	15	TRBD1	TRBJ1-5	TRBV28	TGTGCCAGCAGTTTTCGGGACAGGAGGAATCAGCCCCAGCATTTT	CASSFRDRRNQPQHF
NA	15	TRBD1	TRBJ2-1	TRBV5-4	TGTGCCAGCAGCTCGGCCTACCGGGACAGCAATGAGCAGTTCTTC	CASSSAYRDSNEQFF
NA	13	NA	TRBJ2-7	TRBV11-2	TGTGCCAGCAGCCCCCGACCGGCACGCGAGCAGTACTTC	CASSPRPAREQYF
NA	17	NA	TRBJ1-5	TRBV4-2	TGTGCCAGCAGCCAAGATCGATCAGGGGTCAGCAATCAGCCCCAGCATTTT	CASSQDRSGVSNQPQHF
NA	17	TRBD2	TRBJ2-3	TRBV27	TGTGCCAGCAGTTTACTAGCGGGAGTTGCGGGGACAGATACGCAGTATTTT	CASSLLAGVAGTDTQYF
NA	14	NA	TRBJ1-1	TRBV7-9	TGTGCCAGCAGCCGAGGAGCCATGAACACTGAAGCTTTCTTT	CASSRGAMNTEAFF
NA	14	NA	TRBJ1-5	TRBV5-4	TGTGCCAGCAGCCAGGAAGGGGTCAATCAGCCCCAGCATTTT	CASSQEGVNQPQHF
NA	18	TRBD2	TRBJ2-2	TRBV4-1	TGCGCCAGCAGCCAAGTTCAACTAGCGGGGCCCCGGGCCGGGGAGCTGTTTTTT	CASSQVQLAGPRAGELFF
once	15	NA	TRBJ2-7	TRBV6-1	TGTGCCAGCAGTTCTGCGGGACAGAACTCCTACGAGCAGTACTTC	CASSSAGQNSYEQYF
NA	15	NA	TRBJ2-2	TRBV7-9	TGTGCCAGCACCGGGGGACCGCTAAACACCGGGGAGCTGTTTTTT	CASTGGPLNTGELFF
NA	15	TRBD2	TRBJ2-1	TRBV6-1	TGTGCCGGGATCTTTAGACTAGCGGACTCCAATGAGCAGTTCTTC	CAGIFRLADSNEQFF
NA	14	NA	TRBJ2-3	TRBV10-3	TGTGCCATCAGTGAAGGAACGCACCGGGATACGCAGTATTTT	CAISEGTHRDTQYF
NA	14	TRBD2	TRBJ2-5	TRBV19	TGTGCCAGTAGCAGACTAGCGGGAAGAGAGACCCAGTACTTC	CASSRLAGRETQYF
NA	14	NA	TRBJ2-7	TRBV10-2	TGCGCCAGCAGAGCGGGACAGAAAAACTACGAGCAGTACTTC	CASRAGQKNYEQYF
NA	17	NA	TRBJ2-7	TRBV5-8	TGTGCCAGCAGCTTTAGAGAGTTAGCTTCTAGCTCCTACGAGCAGTACTTC	CASSFRELASSSYEQYF
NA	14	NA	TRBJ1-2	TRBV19	TGTGCCAGTAGTATAACAGGGAACAGCTATGGCTACACCTTC	CASSITGNSYGYTF
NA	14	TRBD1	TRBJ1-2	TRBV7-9	TGTGCCAGCGAGGGACAGACTACCCTCTATGGCTACACCTTC	CASEGQTTLYGYTF
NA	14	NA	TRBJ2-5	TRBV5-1	TGCGCCAGCAGCTTGGATCTAGCTCAAGAGACCCAGTACTTC	CASSLDLAQETQYF
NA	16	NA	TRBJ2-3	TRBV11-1	TGTGCCAGCAGCTTGTACTCTAGGCCGAGCACAGATACGCAGTATTTT	CASSLYSRPSTDTQYF
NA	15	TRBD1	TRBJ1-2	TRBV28	TGTGCCAGCAGTTTGCCCGGGACAGGGAGCGGTGGCTACACCTTC	CASSLPGTGSGGYTF
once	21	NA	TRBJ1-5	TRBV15	TGTGCCACCAGCAGACTCAAACCGGGACAAATTCTGGTACTTAGCAATCAGCCCCAGCATTTT	CATSRLKPGQILVLSNQPQHF